The 30 T cell receptor beta chains below all came from one sample that was sequenced in a study of T cell responses to AZD1222 COVID-19 vaccine. Profiling relied on immunoSEQ multiplex PCR, and the TCRdb table lists in-frame clones only, not all of them. The sample yields 95,000 to 130,000 clones, around 91% seen once. The specimen comprised peripheral blood, sampled 28 days after the second AZD1222 dose. Receptors were obtained from an adult who received the AZD1222 COVID-19 vaccine.

V and J are TRBV15 and TRBJ1-5; D perhaps matches TRBD1 (5 bases). This CDR3 region has 16 residues. Trimming removed 0 bases from V and 3 bases from J, with 12 bases in between. Germline loops: CDR1 LNHNV, CDR2 YYDKDF (reference sequence). CDR3 region: CATSREAGTFNQPQHF. The CDR3 DNA reads as TGTGCCACCAGCAGAGAGGCAGGGACCTTCAATCAGCCCCAGCATTTT.

The chain recombines TRBV4-2 with TRBJ2-2; a weak D match, TRBD1 (6 bases). Germline CDR1 and CDR2: LGHNA and YNFKEQ. The V end was cut by 4 bases, the J end by 5 bases, with 17 bases between. The CDR3 runs 16 residues. CDR3 loop: CASSLPQDRGTGELFF. Written as DNA, the CDR3 is TGTGCCAGCAGCCTTCCTCAGGACAGAGGAACCGGGGAGCTGTTTTTT.

CDR3 DNA sequence: TGTGCCAGCAGTTTAAATCCCGGACAGGGAAATCAGCCCCAGCATTTT. It encodes CASSLNPGQGNQPQHF. V is TRBV27 and J is TRBJ1-5; TRBD1 agrees at 8 bases. The germline CDR1 and CDR2 sequences are MNHEY and SMNVEV (reference sequence). The CDR3 runs 16 residues. V was pared by 2 bases and J by 4 bases, with 7 bases of the junction left unmatched.

DNA for the CDR3: TGTGCCAGTAGTCCATCGGGACACTCTTACGAGCAGTACTTC. It translates to CASSPSGHSYEQYF. The V gene is TRBV19, the J gene TRBJ2-7; D is perhaps TRBD1 (6 bases). The V end lost 5 bases, the J end lost 4 bases, and 15 bases lay between the germline ends. The germline CDR1 and CDR2 sequences are LNHDA and SQIVND (reference sequence). The CDR3 extends over 14 amino acids.

The genes are TRBV29-1 and TRBJ2-7; no firm D call. Germline V gives CDR1 SQVTM, CDR2 ANQGSEA. This CDR3 is 13 amino acids long. V gave up 7 bases and J gave up 2 bases, with 15 bases separating them. DNA of the CDR3: TGCAGCGCCGAAATCAGGAACACCTACGAGCAGTACTTC. Protein sequence: CSAEIRNTYEQYF.

This chain links TRBV5-1 with TRBJ2-7; no clear D gene. V gave up 5 bases and J gave up 5 bases, with 14 bases separating them. This CDR3 has 13 residues. The V gene's germline CDR1 is SGHRS and CDR2 YFSETQ. CDR3 sequence: CASRRVSRDEQYF. As DNA, the CDR3 is TGCGCCAGCAGAAGGGTCTCGAGAGACGAGCAGTACTTC.

The V gene is TRBV12-3 or TRBV12-4, the J gene TRBJ2-5; D gene unclear. The CDR3 is 12 residues long. Trimming cost V 3 bases and J 5 bases, with 7 bases left between them. CDR3 sequence reads: CASSFSGETQYF. CDR3 bases: TGTGCCAGCAGTTTTTCTGGGGAGACCCAGTACTTC.

In this sample, this clone turned up once. This chain links TRBV3-1 (or the pseudogene TRBV3-2) with TRBJ2-7; no clear D gene. The germline gives CDR1 LGHDT, CDR2 YNNKEL (reference sequence). V was clipped by 0 bases and J by 2 bases, with 2 bases between them. CDR3 length equals 12 residues. Here the CDR3 DNA reads TGTGCCAGCAGCCAAGACACCTACGAGCAGTACTTC. Amino acids: CASSQDTYEQYF.

This clone was seen a few times. The rearrangement joins TRBV18 to TRBJ2-1, with 8 bases identical to TRBD2. The germline CDR1 and CDR2 sequences are KGHSH and LQKENI. Trimming removed 1 base from V and 4 bases from J; junction bases left unmatched: 6. This CDR3 has 16 amino acids. The CDR3 reads CASSPRAGGSYNEQFF. CDR3 coding DNA: TGTGCCAGCTCACCACGGGCGGGAGGTAGTTACAATGAGCAGTTCTTC.

This clone was seen a few times. Here the CDR3 DNA reads TGCGCCAGCAGCTTGGTGCCTCCGCCCAATACGCAGTATTTT. This codes for CASSLVPPPNTQYF. The chain combines TRBV5-1 with TRBJ2-3; no definite D call. This CDR3 spans 14 amino acids. V gave up 0 bases and J gave up 7 bases, with 12 bases separating them. Germline V gives CDR1 SGHRS, CDR2 YFSETQ.

This rearrangement joins TRBV5-6 to TRBJ2-2, with 10 bases matching TRBD2. The CDR3 spans 14 residues. The J segment lost 7 bases and the V segment lost 4 bases, leaving 4 bases of the junction unmatched. Germline CDR1 SGHDT, CDR2 YYEEEE. The CDR3 here is CASSLGLAVGELFF. CDR3 DNA sequence: TGTGCCAGCAGCCTCGGACTAGCGGTCGGGGAGCTGTTTTTT.

This clone was recorded a few times. This chain links TRBV3-1 (or the pseudogene TRBV3-2) with TRBJ1-5; TRBD1 aligns across 9 bases. CDR3 length equals 17 residues. V was clipped by 4 bases and J by 3 bases; unmatched bases: 10. In germline, CDR1 is LGHDT, CDR2 YNNKEL (reference sequence). The CDR3 is CASSPSAGDRANQPQHF. The CDR3 nucleotides are TGTGCCAGCAGCCCCTCAGCAGGGGACAGGGCCAATCAGCCCCAGCATTTT.

This clone was seen more than once but under ten times. The CDR3 bases are TGTGCCAGCGGGGACTACGAGCAGTACTTC. Residues: CASGDYEQYF. V usage is TRBV2 and J usage is TRBJ2-7; no clear D gene. V was pared by 8 bases and J by 3 bases, with 5 bases between. Germline CDR1 and CDR2: SNHLY and FYNNEI. This CDR3 spans 10 amino acids.

The chain carries TRBV19 and TRBJ2-7; a possible D gene is TRBD2 (6 bases). V was cut by 5 bases and J by 0 bases, with 14 bases left in between. Looked up from germline, CDR1 is LNHDA and CDR2 is SQIVND (reference sequence). This CDR3 region has 15 residues. The CDR3 here is CASSPRGTDSYEQYF. The CDR3 nucleotides are TGTGCCAGTAGTCCACGCGGGACGGACTCCTACGAGCAGTACTTC. The variable domain in full, with the rest retrieved from reference TRBV19 and TRBJ2-7, is DGGITQSPKYLFRKEGQNVTLSCEQNLNHDAMYWYRQDPGQGLRLIYYSQIVNDFQKGDIAEGYSVSREKKESFPLTVTSAQKNPTAFYLCASSPRGTDSYEQYFGPGTRLTVT.

The chain is built from TRBV3-1 (or the pseudogene TRBV3-2) and TRBJ2-7; D perhaps matches TRBD2 (7 bases). Germline V gene data show CDR1 as LGHDT and CDR2 as YNNKEL (reference sequence). Trimming removed 2 bases at V and 4 bases at J, with 18 bases between. CDR3 length: 16 residues. The CDR3: CASSQLGGAPSYEQYF. The CDR3 DNA reads as TGTGCCAGCAGCCAACTAGGGGGGGCTCCTTCGTACGAGCAGTACTTC.

The chain carries TRBV6-5 and TRBJ2-7, with D maybe TRBD1 (6 bases). The V gene lost 8 bases and the J gene lost 0 bases, with 14 bases spanning the gap. The CDR3 contains 14 residues. CDR1 is MNHEY and CDR2 is SVGAGI in the germline V gene. The CDR3 region is CASSAGDSSYEQYF. DNA of the CDR3: TGTGCCAGCTCGGCAGGGGATAGCTCCTACGAGCAGTACTTC.

This clone showed up just once. CDR3 amino acids: CSVEQELRQPQHF. The CDR3 DNA reads as TGCAGCGTTGAACAGGAGCTGCGACAGCCCCAGCATTTT. The J gene is TRBJ1-5, the V gene TRBV29-1; D gene ambiguous. Trimming cost V 2 bases and J 7 bases, with 12 bases left between them. CDR1 and CDR2 from the germline V gene are SQVTM and ANQGSEA. There are 13 residues in the CDR3.

The chain couples TRBV7-2 to TRBJ2-1; 9 bases map to TRBD2. V lost 1 base to trimming and J lost 6 bases; unmatched junction nucleotides: 4. Germline-derived CDR1 and CDR2 are SGHTA and FQGNSA. There are 15 residues in the CDR3. The CDR3 protein is CASSLETLAGNEQFF. The CDR3 DNA sequence: TGTGCCAGCAGCTTAGAGACACTAGCGGGCAATGAGCAGTTCTTC.

This chain links TRBV19 with TRBJ1-1, with D unresolved. Trimming removed 1 base at V and 0 bases at J, with 6 bases between. Germline loops: CDR1 LNHDA, CDR2 SQIVND (reference sequence). The CDR3 has 14 residues. The CDR3 loop is CASSIGNMNTEAFF. The CDR3, as DNA: TGTGCCAGTAGTATAGGTAACATGAACACTGAAGCTTTCTTT.

The J gene is TRBJ2-1, the V gene TRBV27; D is perhaps TRBD1 (6 bases). The CDR3 is 15 amino acids. V lost 4 bases, J lost 4 bases, and 14 bases lay in between. Germline CDR1 and CDR2: MNHEY and SMNVEV (reference sequence). The CDR3 is CASSSQGTLYNEQFF. The DNA of the CDR3 is TGTGCCAGCAGTTCTCAGGGGACCCTATACAATGAGCAGTTCTTC.

The V gene is TRBV30, the J gene TRBJ2-2; D is ambiguous. The V gene's germline CDR1 is GTSNPN and CDR2 SVGIG (reference sequence). Trimming stripped 5 bases from V and 0 bases from J, with 7 bases between. The CDR3 runs to 13 residues. The CDR3 here is CAWAVTNTGELFF. For the CDR3, the DNA is TGTGCCTGGGCAGTAACGAACACCGGGGAGCTGTTTTTT.

Only one count was recorded for this clone. The rearrangement joins TRBV3-1 (or the pseudogene TRBV3-2) to TRBJ1-1; D perhaps matches TRBD1 (6 bases). CDR1 LGHDT and CDR2 YNNKEL come from the germline V gene (reference sequence). CDR3 length: 12 residues. V lost 4 bases and J lost 3, with 6 bases in between. CDR3 sequence reads: CASSPGDTEAFF. The CDR3 DNA is TGTGCCAGCAGCCCAGGGGACACTGAAGCTTTCTTT.

This clone showed up just once. This sequence joins TRBV29-1 and TRBJ1-1; D is unresolved. V shed 6 bases and J shed 6 bases, with 17 bases lying between them. Germline CDR1 SQVTM, CDR2 ANQGSEA. The CDR3 spans 13 residues. The CDR3 region has the DNA TGCAGCGTACGGACGGTCCCCCCGGCTGAAGCTTTCTTT. Its translation is CSVRTVPPAEAFF.

J is TRBJ2-2 and V is TRBV10-3, with a weak D call TRBD1 (6 bases). CDR1 ENHRY and CDR2 SYGVKD come from the germline V gene. This CDR3 has 13 amino acids. The V gene lost 7 bases and the J gene lost 1 base, with 7 bases spanning the gap. As DNA, the CDR3 is TGTGCCATCAAGGGGGAGAACACCGGGGAGCTGTTTTTT. Translating gives CAIKGENTGELFF.

In nucleotides, the CDR3 is TGTGCCATCAGTGAGTCGGGCCATAATTCACCCCTCCACTTT. Its translation: CAISESGHNSPLHF. The rearrangement links TRBV10-3 to TRBJ1-6, with unresolved D. V gave up 0 bases and J gave up 5 bases, with 5 bases separating them. This CDR3 spans 14 amino acids. The germline V gene encodes CDR1 ENHRY and CDR2 SYGVKD.

This clone showed up just once. The CDR3 nucleotides read TGCGCCAGCAGCCAAGTAAGGGCCATGAATGAGCAGTTCTTC. Its translation is CASSQVRAMNEQFF. The chain employs TRBV4-1 and TRBJ2-1; D remains unclear. Germline CDR1 and CDR2: MGHRA and YSYEKL. CDR3 size: 14 residues. V was cut by 1 base and J by 7 bases, with 11 bases left in between.

The chain is built from TRBV28 and TRBJ1-4; D unclear. The CDR3 extends over 16 amino acids. The ends were cut back, 1 base at V and 8 bases at J, with 17 bases in the middle. CDR1 and CDR2 (germline): MDHEN, SYDVKM. The CDR3 DNA sequence: TGTGCCAGCAGTTTATCAAAGGCCCCCGGTGCGGAAAAACTGTTTTTT. This gives the protein CASSLSKAPGAEKLFF.

The chain joins TRBV28 to TRBJ1-2, with D tentatively TRBD1 (5 bases). The CDR3 runs 13 residues. In germline, CDR1 is MDHEN, CDR2 SYDVKM. Trimming removed 5 bases at V and 4 bases at J, with 11 bases between. CDR3 bases: TGTGCCAGCAGTCTCGGGACCGCCTATGGCTACACCTTC. As protein: CASSLGTAYGYTF.

This rearrangement joins TRBV30 to TRBJ2-7; D might be TRBD2 (6 bases). Trimming pared 0 bases from V and 6 bases from J, leaving 24 bases between. This CDR3 spans 17 amino acids. CDR1 and CDR2 from the germline V gene are GTSNPN and SVGIG (reference sequence). This CDR3 is CAWSVRVVGSGVSEQYF. CDR3 in DNA: TGTGCCTGGAGTGTACGAGTGGTGGGTAGCGGAGTATCCGAGCAGTACTTC.

In nucleotides, the CDR3 is TGTGCCAGCAGCCCGCGTGGGGGGGCATTTGGTGGCTACACCTTC. Its translation: CASSPRGGAFGGYTF. The rearrangement uses TRBV9 and TRBJ1-2; D may be TRBD1 (6 bases). The germline gives CDR1 SGDLS, CDR2 YYNGEE. Between the trimmed V and J ends, which lost 4 bases and 7 bases, there was a span of 20 bases. The CDR3 is 15 residues long.